This T cell receptor beta chain was captured by sequencing in a study of T cells in Graves' hyperthyroidism and ophthalmopathy (dated by TCRdb to the late 2010s). Regarding the complete study: Peripheral blood samples were taken at the time of initial diagnosis, prior to any treatment. To identify TCR V-J signatures that set the groups apart, the researchers used a discovery cohort of about a hundred patients, made up of around 42 with Graves' ophthalmopathy and 55 to 65 with stable Graves' hyperthyroidism. An independent validation cohort of about 19 hyperthyroidism patients and about 15 patients who later progressed to ophthalmopathy tested prospective prediction of ophthalmopathy. The roughly 100 discovery patients were randomly split 7:3 into training and test sets. In roughly six Graves' hyperthyroidism patients, the study also compared T-cell repertoires from thyroid tissue with T-cell repertoires from blood. After blood sampling, hyperthyroidism patients were treated with methimazole at a starting dose of 30 mg daily, and ophthalmopathy patients were treated with high-dose intravenous methylprednisolone. According to the paper, TCR Vbeta CDR3 sequencing was carried out on roughly 130 peripheral blood samples, which came from under 50 ophthalmopathy, under 85 hyperthyroidism and approximately 17 progressor patients. Results the study describes overall, beyond this receptor: In validation, the model predicted progression to ophthalmopathy a median of about 6 months before onset, with approximately 71% sensitivity and about 72% specificity. Sample size was not statistically predetermined, and blinding of investigators to group allocation was not performed. In cross-validation, a model built on a 13 V-J signature told ophthalmopathy apart from stable hyperthyroidism with roughly 87% sensitivity and about 81% specificity, and in testing the same model reached 80%/75%. Most expanded thyroid clonotypes (frequency above 0.001) were also detected in blood, a finding suggesting that blood repertoires may reflect thyroid immune responses.

Graves' hyperthyroidism was defined as stable when no progression to ophthalmopathy occurred over 18 months of follow-up. Hyperthyroidism patients were newly diagnosed, with disease duration under 2 months, and aged 18 to 65 years. Any patient with an uncontrolled infection, another autoimmune disease, pregnancy or lactation was excluded. Diagnoses were based on clinical symptoms, serum thyroxine and TRAb, thyroid ultrasound and orbital computed tomography. PBMCs were separated from 7.5 to 10 ml of fresh peripheral blood using Ficoll-Paque density gradient centrifugation. Total RNA was extracted with Trizol reagent, and quality was checked on an Agilent 2100 Bioanalyzer. In its sample, this clonotype was seen many times. This receptor's antigen is unknown. The record has no base qualities; no much larger clone is one base away. TCR beta CDR3 regions were amplified from RNA transcripts. The first round of RT-PCR for the TCR CDR3 was performed with the HTBI primer set and the Qiagen OneStep RT-PCR kit. Libraries were constructed in a second round of multiplex PCR, after which size selection and purification were carried out. The libraries were sequenced on an Illumina HiSeq2000 using paired-end 100 bp reads. The paper's processing steps were these. Raw data were processed with SOAPnuke, discarding reads with adapters, uncalled bases, mean Phred below 15, or no exact constant-primer or identifier match. High-quality paired reads were merged with COPE v1.2.5, and unique nucleotide sequences were defined as clonotypes. MiTCR v1.1 was used to align the clonotypes against IMGT TRBV, TRBD and TRBJ reference segments. Analysis was restricted to V-J combinations with a frequency above 0.0001, which covered about 99% of repertoires. The TCS score was defined as the ratio of F50 (clonal expansion) to E x V (chaos), calculated using BLOSUM62-based TCRdist between CDR3 peptides within each V-J. Welch's t-statistics and random forest reduced several hundred V-J features to some 14, which were used in a naive Bayes classifier (R e1071). TCRdb applied fastp at Q25 and MiXCR to the public reads, then kept only in-frame beta chains. Rows with one shared CDR3 protein collapse into an entry with the most common genes and DNA. These V and J calls derive from TCRdb rather than the authors' analysis. This sample holds about 350,000 distinct CDR3 sequences; roughly 14% were observed only once. Of the sample, under 30% falls within the top ten clones.

Sequenced material: blood. The TCR sequence derives from a woman younger than 45 with Graves' hyperthyroidism.

The DNA sequence reads TGTGCCAGCAAGAGAGGTCTTATCGAGACCCAGTACTTC. This yields the protein CASKRGLIETQYF. The chain is assembled from TRBV28 and TRBJ2-5; the D gene is not confidently resolved. CDR1 MDHEN and CDR2 SYDVKM were looked up in the germline V gene. The V and J ends are trimmed by 7 bases and 5 bases, leaving 14 bases between them. Taken from cysteine to phenylalanine, the CDR3 has 13 residues. Only the CDR3 DNA is retained, 39 bases long and in frame from the first base.